This TCR beta chain was captured in a study of identical twins. Germline loops: CDR1 SGHNT, CDR2 YENEEA. The CDR3 sequence is 16 residues long. The trim removed 4 bases at V and 4 bases at J, leaving 7 bases unmatched. Notes on the study in general: A lower insertion count was a feature of abundant cord blood beta clonotypes, with no such feature in memory repertoires. The study found excess low generation probability among twin-shared out-of-frame alpha sequences.

In its sample, this clonotype was seen a few times. Its antigen is unknown. Each CDR3 protein gets one entry after TCRdb re-called the 5' RACE reads with MiXCR. The sample holds approximately 240,000 distinct CDR3 sequences, about 14% seen once. Material for sequencing was memory (CD45RO+) T cells sorted from blood. This sequence was found in a woman aged 18-35 years in good health. This sequence joins TRBV11-3 and TRBJ2-1; 10 nucleotides agree with TRBD2. CDR3 sequence reads: CASSSSWTSGYNEQFF. In nucleotides, the CDR3 is TGTGCCAGCAGCTCGAGTTGGACTAGCGGTTACAATGAGCAGTTCTTC.